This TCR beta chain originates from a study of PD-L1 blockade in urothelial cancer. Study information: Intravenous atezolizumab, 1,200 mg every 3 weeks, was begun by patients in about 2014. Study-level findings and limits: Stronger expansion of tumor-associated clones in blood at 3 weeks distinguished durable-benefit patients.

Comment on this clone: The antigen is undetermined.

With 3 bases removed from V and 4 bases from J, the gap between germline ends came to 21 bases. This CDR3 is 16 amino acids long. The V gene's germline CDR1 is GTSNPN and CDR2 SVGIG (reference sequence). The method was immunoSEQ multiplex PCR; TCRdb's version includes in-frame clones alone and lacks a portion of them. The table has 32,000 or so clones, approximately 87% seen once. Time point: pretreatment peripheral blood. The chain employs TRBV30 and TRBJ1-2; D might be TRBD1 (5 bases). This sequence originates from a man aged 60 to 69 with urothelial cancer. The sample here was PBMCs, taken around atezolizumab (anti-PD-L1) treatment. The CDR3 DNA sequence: TGTGCCTGGAGCAAACAAACGACAGACTCGACCTATGGCTACACCTTC. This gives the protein CAWSKQTTDSTYGYTF.